This TCR beta chain emerged from a study of siplizumab effects on memory and regulatory T cells. Germline V gene sequence: CDR1 SGHNT, CDR2 YYREEE (reference sequence). Trimming stripped 4 bases from V and 8 bases from J, with 18 bases between. The CDR3 consists of 14 residues. Using immunoSEQ multiplex PCR, the repertoire was profiled, and TCRdb retains in-frame clones only, with some absent. The table has approximately 120,000 clones, approximately 90% seen once. The V gene is TRBV5-4, the J gene TRBJ1-2, with D possibly TRBD1 on 6 matching bases. The TCR was taken from a human donor in good health. The sequencing input was Tregs sorted from blood. DNA of the CDR3: TGTGCCAGCAGCCCGAGGGTAGGGGGAGGCGGCTACACCTTC. Translating gives CASSPRVGGGGYTF.